Described below is a single T cell receptor beta chain sequence and its context. Its specificity is not known. This sample is part of a study of monozygotic twins with inflammatory bowel disease. Study-wide findings and caveats: Healthy co-twins, by inverse Simpson, had higher TCRbeta diversity than their siblings with IBD.

Collection yielded approximately 2.6 ml of blood per donor. Looked up from germline, CDR1 is DFQATT and CDR2 is SNEGSKA (reference sequence). CDR3 length: 19 residues. TCRalpha and TCRbeta cDNA was put through two nested PCRs of approximately 17 and 9 cycles. TCRdb reprocessed the 5' RACE reads, with one entry per CDR3 protein and no DNA. The table lists 150,000 or so distinct CDR3 sequences. Input material: blood. The gene calls are TRBV20-1 and TRBJ2-3; TCRdb's assignment of TRBD2 cannot be checked, as there is no DNA. The receptor's source is a human donor with ulcerative colitis or Crohn's disease, or a healthy co-twin of an affected twin (not recorded which). The CDR3 protein is CSAYPLWASGRASGDTQYF.